The 26 T cell receptor beta chains given below trace back to one sample, sequenced in a study of blood T cell repertoires in COVID-19. Some clones are missing from TCRdb's copy, which holds only in-frame ones; the method was immunoSEQ multiplex PCR. The data show around 87,000 clones, roughly 80% seen once. Sequencing used peripheral blood. The source of these receptors is a human donor in a cohort sampled during active COVID-19.

CDR3 sequence (DNA): TGTGCCAGCAGTACATATAGACAGGAGTCCTACGAGCAGTACTTC. This translates into CASSTYRQESYEQYF. The chain joins TRBV6-6 to TRBJ2-7; tentative D call: TRBD1 (6 bases). Germline lookup yields CDR1 MNHNY and CDR2 SVGAGI (reference sequence). V was pared by 5 bases and J by 1 base, with 15 bases between. The CDR3 totals 15 residues.

The V and J genes are TRBV7-9 and TRBJ1-4, with D possibly being TRBD1 (5 bases). V dropped 5 bases and J dropped 7 bases, with 14 bases sitting between them. The CDR3 consists of 14 residues. In germline, CDR1 is SEHNR, CDR2 FQNEAQ (reference sequence). The CDR3 is CASSPGRRGEKLFF. CDR3 coding DNA: TGTGCCAGCAGCCCAGGAAGGAGGGGTGAAAAACTGTTTTTT.

The V and J genes are TRBV28 and TRBJ2-6, with D possibly matching TRBD1 (5 bases). The CDR3 is 15 residues long. Germline V lookup: CDR1 MDHEN, CDR2 SYDVKM. Deletions cut 2 bases from V and 4 bases from J, with 9 bases between. The CDR3, as DNA: TGTGCCAGCAGTTTACAGGGTACAGGGGCCAACGTCCTGACTTTC. This sequence encodes CASSLQGTGANVLTF.

The chain is built from TRBV19 and TRBJ2-7; 8 bases are a match to TRBD1. The CDR3 loop spans 13 amino acids. The germline V gene has CDR1 LNHDA and CDR2 SQIVND (reference sequence). Trimming took 7 bases from V and 0 from J; bases not matched to a gene: 2. The CDR3 sequence is CASTGTGSYEQYF. CDR3 nucleotide sequence: TGTGCCAGTACCGGGACAGGCTCCTACGAGCAGTACTTC.

In its sample, this clone ranks as medium-sized. The chain couples TRBV6-5 to TRBJ1-1, with TRBD1 as a possible D gene (5 bases). V lost 7 bases and J lost 0, with 9 bases in between. In germline, CDR1 is MNHEY, CDR2 SVGAGI. The CDR3 runs 13 residues. Here the CDR3 DNA reads TGTGCCAGCATGAAGGGGATGAACACTGAAGCTTTCTTT. Translated: CASMKGMNTEAFF.

The chain uses TRBV3-1 (or the pseudogene TRBV3-2) and TRBJ2-7; 9 bases are shared with TRBD2. The CDR3 sequence is 15 residues long. The germline CDR1 and CDR2 sequences are LGHDT and YNNKEL (reference sequence). With V trimmed by 4 bases and J by 5 bases, 9 bases remained unmatched. The DNA of the CDR3 is TGTGCCAGCAGCCGTATGACAGCGGGAGGTAACGAGCAGTACTTC. This sequence encodes CASSRMTAGGNEQYF.

The V call is TRBV27, the J call TRBJ1-4, with D possibly being TRBD1 (5 bases). Trimming cost V 0 bases and J 8 bases, with 13 bases left between them. The germline V gene encodes CDR1 MNHEY and CDR2 SMNVEV (reference sequence). CDR3 length: 15 amino acids. CDR3 region: CASSLSSIRGEKLFF. The CDR3 DNA is TGTGCCAGCAGTTTATCGTCGATAAGGGGAGAAAAACTGTTTTTT.

The rearrangement uses TRBV6-1 and TRBJ1-5, with D possibly being TRBD1 (6 bases). The CDR3 is 17 residues long. Germline V lookup: CDR1 MNHNS, CDR2 SASEGT. The germline V and J ends were trimmed by 2 bases and 6 bases, with 20 bases remaining between them. The CDR3 loop reads CASSESPMDRPGQPQHF. The CDR3 DNA is TGTGCCAGCAGTGAATCCCCAATGGACAGACCGGGTCAGCCCCAGCATTTT.

This chain joins TRBV28 and TRBJ1-2; D perhaps matches TRBD1 (6 bases). The CDR3 extends over 11 amino acids. The V and J ends lost 10 bases and 5 bases respectively, with 11 bases between them. The germline V gene encodes CDR1 MDHEN and CDR2 SYDVKM. The CDR3: CATYTGYGYTF. The CDR3 nucleotides are TGTGCCACCTACACAGGGTATGGCTACACCTTC.

The genes are TRBV18 and TRBJ2-5; a weak D match, TRBD1 (5 bases). V shed 5 bases and J shed 6 bases, with 13 bases lying between them. From germline, CDR1 is KGHSH and CDR2 LQKENI. CDR3 length: 13 amino acids. This chain's CDR3 is CASSIQGSQTQYF. CDR3 DNA sequence: TGTGCCAGCTCAATCCAGGGTTCGCAGACCCAGTACTTC.

The chain carries TRBV4-1 and TRBJ1-4, with TRBD1 identical over 10 bases. The CDR3 is made up of 16 amino acids. Germline V gene sequence: CDR1 MGHRA, CDR2 YSYEKL. V dropped 3 bases and J dropped 4; count of bases not matched to a gene: 5. The CDR3 is CASSHPRDRGNEKLFF. CDR3 DNA sequence: TGCGCCAGCAGCCACCCTAGGGACAGGGGTAATGAAAAACTGTTTTTT.

The V call is TRBV11-2, the J call TRBJ2-3, with D hard to call. Trimming cost V 5 bases and J 6 bases, with 15 bases left between them. Germline V gene lookup returns CDR1 SGHAT and CDR2 FQNNGV. The CDR3 spans 14 residues. The CDR3 bases are TGTGCCAGCAGCCCCACCTACTGGGCTGATACGCAGTATTTT. Translating gives CASSPTYWADTQYF.

Worth noting for this clone: Additional DNA sequences in this sample encode the identical CDR3. The genes are TRBV19 and TRBJ2-1, with 9 bases identical to TRBD2. The V gene end was trimmed by 6 bases and the J gene end by 2 bases; junction bases not matched to a gene: 5. The CDR3 is made up of 15 amino acids. CDR1 and CDR2 (germline): LNHDA, SQIVND (reference sequence). The CDR3: CASSTTSGPYNEQFF. The CDR3 DNA is TGTGCCAGTAGCACAACTAGCGGGCCCTACAATGAGCAGTTCTTC.

The chain has TRBV28 and TRBJ2-4, with D possibly matching TRBD2 (6 bases). V was cut by 8 bases and J by 2 bases, with 16 bases left in between. CDR1 MDHEN and CDR2 SYDVKM come from the germline V gene. The length of the CDR3 is 15 residues. CDR3 protein: CASHGSGLSKNIQYF. The CDR3 DNA sequence: TGTGCCAGCCACGGTTCGGGACTGTCCAAAAACATTCAGTACTTC.

This clone was seen a few times. The genes are TRBV7-9 and TRBJ1-1; D ambiguous. From germline, CDR1 is SEHNR and CDR2 FQNEAQ (reference sequence). This CDR3 has 15 residues. V gave up 1 base and J gave up 1 base, with 10 bases separating them. This chain's CDR3 is CASSLVGTGNTEAFF. CDR3 sequence (DNA): TGTGCCAGCAGCTTAGTGGGCACCGGGAACACTGAAGCTTTCTTT. The full variable domain, completed using reference TRBV7-9 and TRBJ1-1, is DTGVSQNPRHKITKRGQNVTFRCDPISEHNRLYWYRQTLGQGPEFLTYFQNEAQLEKSRLLSDRFSAERPKGSFSTLEIQRTEQGDSAMYLCASSLVGTGNTEAFFGQGTRLTVV.

This clone turned up a few times. The chain uses TRBV6-1 and TRBJ1-6, with D tentatively TRBD1 (5 bases). CDR1 is MNHNS, CDR2 SASEGT, per germline. V was cut by 1 base and J by 7 bases, with 14 bases left in between. This CDR3 spans 16 amino acids. The CDR3 spells CASSEVPAQGNSPLHF. The CDR3 nucleotides read TGTGCCAGCAGTGAAGTCCCCGCGCAGGGCAATTCACCCCTCCACTTT.

This clone was picked up one time. The V and J genes are TRBV7-2 and TRBJ2-1, with 10 positions matching TRBD2. Trimming at V came to 2 bases and at J to 8 bases, leaving 6 bases not matched to a gene. The length of the CDR3 is 15 residues. Looked up from germline, CDR1 is SGHTA and CDR2 is FQGNSA. The CDR3 loop reads CASSLSGGADHEQFF. The DNA of the CDR3 is TGTGCCAGCAGCTTAAGCGGGGGGGCGGACCATGAGCAGTTCTTC. Together with reference TRBV7-2 and TRBJ2-1, the CDR3 gives the full variable domain: GAGVSQSPSNKVTEKGKDVELRCDPISGHTALYWYRQSLGQGLEFLIYFQGNSAPDKSGLPSDRFSAERTGGSVSTLTIQRTQQEDSAVYLCASSLSGGADHEQFFGPGTRLTVL.

This clone was picked up one time. As DNA, the CDR3 is TGTGCCAGCAGTTTAATACAGTATAATTCACCCCTCCACTTT. Translated, it gives CASSLIQYNSPLHF. The chain links TRBV28 to TRBJ1-6; D not certain. CDR3 length: 14 residues. The germline CDR1 and CDR2 sequences are MDHEN and SYDVKM. The ends were cut back, 2 bases at V and 4 bases at J, with 6 bases in the middle.

This clone was detected only a few times. V usage is TRBV2 and J usage is TRBJ1-2; D call uncertain. V was clipped by 3 bases and J by 7 bases, with 21 bases between them. Germline V CDR1 and CDR2: SNHLY, FYNNEI. This CDR3 contains 16 residues. The CDR3 DNA sequence: TGTGCCAGCAGTGATAGTTTTCGAAAGGTTACGGGTGGCTACACCTTC. Translated, it gives CASSDSFRKVTGGYTF. The full variable domain, rest sourced from reference TRBV2 and TRBJ1-2, is EPEVTQTPSHQVTQMGQEVILRCVPISNHLYFYWYRQILGQKVEFLVSFYNNEISEKSEIFDDQFSVERPDGSNFTLKIRSTKLEDSAMYFCASSDSFRKVTGGYTFGSGTRLTVV.

This chain connects TRBV2 to TRBJ2-1; no definite D call. Germline CDR1 is SNHLY and CDR2 is FYNNEI. This CDR3 has 11 amino acids. The V end lost 4 bases, the J end lost 8 bases, and 6 bases lay between the germline ends. Written as DNA, the CDR3 is TGTGCCAGCAGTGGCCAGTATGAGCAGTTCTTC. Its translation is CASSGQYEQFF.

This sequence joins TRBV3-1 (or the pseudogene TRBV3-2) and TRBJ1-2; D is unclear. Trimming shortened V by 7 bases and J by 2 bases, and 17 bases separated the two germline ends. The germline CDR1 and CDR2 sequences are LGHDT and YNNKEL (reference sequence). The CDR3 runs 15 residues. The DNA for the CDR3 is TGTGCCAGCACCCCAAGTCAGAATCCAAACTATGGCTACACCTTC. It yields the protein CASTPSQNPNYGYTF.

The chain recombines TRBV5-6 with TRBJ2-1; unclear D gene. CDR3 size: 15 residues. Trimming cost V 0 bases and J 2 bases, with 9 bases left between them. Germline V gene data show CDR1 as SGHDT and CDR2 as YYEEEE. DNA of the CDR3: TGTGCCAGCAGCTTGGACTTCCGTACCTACAATGAGCAGTTCTTC. Amino acid sequence: CASSLDFRTYNEQFF.

J is TRBJ2-3 and V is TRBV24-1; 10 bases line up with TRBD2. Germline V gives CDR1 KGHDR, CDR2 SFDVKD. J lost 2 bases, V lost 3 bases, and 1 base had no gene match. This CDR3 is 15 amino acids long. CDR3 sequence reads: CATSDSGGATDTQYF. The CDR3 coding sequence is TGTGCCACCAGTGATAGCGGGGGGGCCACAGATACGCAGTATTTT.

The rearrangement joins TRBV5-1 to TRBJ2-7; 16 nucleotides line up with TRBD2. After removal of 4 bases from V and 7 bases from J, the junction contained 8 bases not matched to a gene. Germline CDR1 is SGHRS and CDR2 is YFSETQ. The CDR3 contains 16 residues. The CDR3 is CASSDGWGLAGGEQYF. CDR3 DNA sequence: TGCGCCAGCAGCGATGGCTGGGGACTAGCGGGAGGGGAGCAGTACTTC.

The V gene is TRBV10-1, the J gene TRBJ2-1; 7 bases agree with TRBD1. CDR1 WNHNN and CDR2 SYGVQD come from the germline V gene (reference sequence). This CDR3 is 15 amino acids long. J was trimmed by 8 bases and V by 3 bases; bases with no gene match: 10. CDR3 DNA sequence: TGCGCCAGCAGTGAATCGGTAGGGGGCTGGGATGAGCAGTTCTTC. The encoded protein is CASSESVGGWDEQFF.

The chain joins TRBV5-8 to TRBJ2-7, with D perhaps matching TRBD2 (5 bases). Trimming stripped 3 bases from V and 2 bases from J, with 15 bases between. Germline loops: CDR1 SGHTS, CDR2 YDEGEE. The CDR3 consists of 15 residues. CDR3 protein: CASSSPGTPPYEQYF. CDR3 nucleotides: TGTGCCAGCAGCTCTCCGGGAACGCCACCCTACGAGCAGTACTTC.